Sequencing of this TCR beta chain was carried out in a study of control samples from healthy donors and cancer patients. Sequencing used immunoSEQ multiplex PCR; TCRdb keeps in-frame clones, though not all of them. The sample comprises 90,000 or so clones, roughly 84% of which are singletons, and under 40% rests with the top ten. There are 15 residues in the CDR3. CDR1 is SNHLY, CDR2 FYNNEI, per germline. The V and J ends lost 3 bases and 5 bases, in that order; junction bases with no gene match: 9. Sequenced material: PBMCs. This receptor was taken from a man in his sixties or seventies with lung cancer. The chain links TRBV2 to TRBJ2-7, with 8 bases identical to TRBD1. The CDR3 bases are TGTGCCAGCAGTGATCCCACAGGGGGAAGGAACGAGCAGTACTTC. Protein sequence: CASSDPTGGRNEQYF.